This T cell receptor beta chain is from a study of fetal regulatory T cell absence and autoimmunity. Germline lookup yields CDR1 SGHNT and CDR2 YYREEE (reference sequence). Trimming pared 2 bases from V and 0 bases from J, leaving 0 bases between. This CDR3 spans 13 amino acids. Here immunoSEQ multiplex PCR was the method, and the copy in TCRdb shows in-frame clones only, minus some. The sample yields around 100,000 clones, about 78% seen once. This clone was seen only once. A much more abundant neighbour one base away suggests this may be a read error. The rearrangement uses TRBV5-4 and TRBJ2-6, with D hard to call. This clonotype originated in a male donor with IPEX syndrome. What was sequenced was pancreas tissue. The CDR3 nucleotides read TGTGCCAGCAGCTTCTCTGGGGCCAACGTCCTGACTTTC. It translates to CASSFSGANVLTF.